The clone carrying this T cell receptor beta chain was counted a few times. The data were obtained in a study of blood T cell repertoires in COVID-19. Study members were between about 18 and 89 years old and lived in approximately 25 US regions. Clones were sequenced by immunoSEQ multiplex PCR, and TCRdb holds only the in-frame ones, with some missing. The table shows 150,000 to 200,000 clones, with around 90% occurring only once. Input material: PBMCs or T cells enriched from blood (not recorded which). The receptor comes from a woman in her twenties or thirties who had recovered from COVID-19.

As DNA, the CDR3 is TGTGCCAGCAGGGGTTTTCAGGTGAACTATGGCTACACCTTC. Residues: CASRGFQVNYGYTF. The chain carries TRBV6-5 and TRBJ1-2, with D hard to call. V dropped 6 bases and J dropped 2 bases, with 13 bases sitting between them. The CDR3 has 14 amino acids. Germline values: CDR1 MNHEY, CDR2 SVGAGI.